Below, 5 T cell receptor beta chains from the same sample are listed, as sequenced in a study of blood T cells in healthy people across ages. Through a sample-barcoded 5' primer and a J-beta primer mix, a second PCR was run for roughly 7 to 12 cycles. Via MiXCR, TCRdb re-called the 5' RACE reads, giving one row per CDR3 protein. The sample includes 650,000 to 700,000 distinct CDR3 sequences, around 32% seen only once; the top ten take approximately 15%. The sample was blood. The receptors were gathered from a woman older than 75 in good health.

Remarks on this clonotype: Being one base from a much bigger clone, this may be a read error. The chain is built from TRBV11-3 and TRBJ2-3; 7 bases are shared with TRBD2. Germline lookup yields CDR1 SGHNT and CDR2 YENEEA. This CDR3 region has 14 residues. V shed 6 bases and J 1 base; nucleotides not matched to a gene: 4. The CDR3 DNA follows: TGTGCCAGCAGAGCGGGGATGGGCACAGATACGCAGTATTTT. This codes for CASRAGMGTDTQYF.

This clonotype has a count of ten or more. The CDR3 DNA reads as TGTGCCAGCAGCTCCGCCCAAGGGAACCGCTACGAGCAGTACTTC. This encodes CASSSAQGNRYEQYF. The chain links TRBV7-6 to TRBJ2-7; D is uncertain. Deletions cut 4 bases from V and 3 bases from J, with 16 bases between. Per the germline V gene, CDR1 is SGHVS and CDR2 is FNYEAQ. The CDR3 contains 15 residues.

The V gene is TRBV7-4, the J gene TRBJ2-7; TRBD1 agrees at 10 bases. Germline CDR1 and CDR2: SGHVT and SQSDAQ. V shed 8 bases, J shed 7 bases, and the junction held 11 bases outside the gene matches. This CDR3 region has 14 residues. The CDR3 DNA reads TGTGCCAGCTACCCGGGACAGGGGCCTGGAGAGCAGTACTTC. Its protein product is CASYPGQGPGEQYF. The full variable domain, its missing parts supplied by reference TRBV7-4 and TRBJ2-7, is GAGVSQSPRYKVAKRGRDVALRCDSISGHVTLYWYRQTLGQGSEVLTYSQSDAQRDKSGRPSGRFSAERPERSVSTLKIQRTEQGDSAVYLCASYPGQGPGEQYFGPGTRLTVT.

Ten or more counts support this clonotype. The CDR3 DNA reads as TGTGCCAGCAGCTCCAGCGGATCCTTTAGATACGAGCAGTACTTC. Protein product: CASSSSGSFRYEQYF. The genes are TRBV6-2 or TRBV6-3 and TRBJ2-7, with D maybe TRBD2 (5 bases). Trimming shortened V by 6 bases and J by 4 bases, and 19 bases separated the two germline ends. The CDR3 length is 15 residues. CDR1 MNHEY and CDR2 SVGEGT come from the germline V gene.

CDR3 DNA sequence: TGTGCCAGCAGTGTATCCTTGGGGGCAATGGGAAACATTCAGTACTTC. Translated, it gives CASSVSLGAMGNIQYF. This chain connects TRBV28 to TRBJ2-4, with D perhaps matching TRBD1 (6 bases). Germline V gene sequence: CDR1 MDHEN, CDR2 SYDVKM. V dropped 5 bases and J dropped 6 bases, with 20 bases sitting between them. The CDR3 is 16 amino acids.